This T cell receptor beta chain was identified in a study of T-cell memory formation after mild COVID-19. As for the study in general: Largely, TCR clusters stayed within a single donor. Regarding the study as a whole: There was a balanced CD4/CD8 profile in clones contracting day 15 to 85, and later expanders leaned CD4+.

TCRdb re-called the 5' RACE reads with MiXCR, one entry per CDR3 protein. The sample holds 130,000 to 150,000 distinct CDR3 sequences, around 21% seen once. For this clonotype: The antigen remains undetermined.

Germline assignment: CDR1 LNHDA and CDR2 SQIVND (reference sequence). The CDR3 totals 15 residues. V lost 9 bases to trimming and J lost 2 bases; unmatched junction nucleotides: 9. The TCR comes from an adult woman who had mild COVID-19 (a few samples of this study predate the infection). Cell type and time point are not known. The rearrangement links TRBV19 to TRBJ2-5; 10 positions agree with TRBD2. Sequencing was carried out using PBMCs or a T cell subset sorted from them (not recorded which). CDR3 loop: CASERTSGAQETQYF. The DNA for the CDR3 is TGTGCCAGCGAGAGGACTAGCGGAGCTCAAGAGACCCAGTACTTC.